Reported below is one T cell receptor (beta chain). Its cognate antigen has yet to be identified. Per-base quality was not reported, and no clone a single base away is much larger than it. The TCR beta CDR3 regions were amplified from RNA transcripts. The TCR CDR3 was subjected to a first round of RT-PCR using the HTBI primer set and the Qiagen OneStep RT-PCR kit. The libraries were constructed in a second round of multiplex PCR and then size-selected and purified. The libraries were sequenced on an Illumina HiSeq2000 using paired-end 100 bp reads. As for the authors' bioinformatics: SOAPnuke was used to process the raw data, with reads discarded if the reads contained adapters or uncalled bases, had a mean Phred below 15, or lacked an exact constant-primer or identifier match. COPE v1.2.5 was used to merge high-quality paired reads, and clonotypes were defined as unique nucleotide sequences. MiTCR v1.1 was used to align clonotypes to the IMGT TRBV, TRBD and TRBJ reference segments. The analysis was restricted to V-J combinations with a frequency above 0.0001, which together covered roughly 99% of the repertoires. The TCS score was defined as the ratio of F50 (clonal expansion) to E x V (chaos), calculated using BLOSUM62-based TCRdist between CDR3 peptides within each V-J. Welch's t-statistics and random forest reduced just over 500 V-J features to 13, which were used in a naive Bayes classifier (R e1071). Thyroid-blood repertoire similarity was quantified with the Morisita-Horn index. TCRdb ran its own pipeline on the public reads, namely fastp trimming at Q25 and MiXCR clone calling, and kept in-frame beta chains. Each entry is one CDR3 protein sequence, shown with its most common DNA and genes. The authors' filters were not applied to this entry. The sample records more than 40,000 distinct CDR3 sequences, approximately 50% of which are singletons. The ten largest clones represent about 30% of the sample.

This sample is drawn from a study of T cells in Graves' hyperthyroidism and ophthalmopathy (dated by TCRdb to between 2018 and 2021). Some background on the complete study: TCR V-J signatures able to tell the groups apart were searched for in a discovery cohort of 95 or so patients, of whom more than 40 had Graves' ophthalmopathy and roughly 59 had stable Graves' hyperthyroidism. An independent validation cohort of about 20 hyperthyroidism patients and about 15 patients who later progressed to ophthalmopathy tested prospective prediction of ophthalmopathy. For training and testing, the 100 or so patients in the discovery cohort were randomly divided in a 7:3 ratio. The study also compared thyroid tissue and blood T-cell repertoires from 5 to 7 Graves' hyperthyroidism patients. Once sampling was done, hyperthyroidism patients were given methimazole at a starting dose of 30 mg daily, whereas ophthalmopathy patients were given high-dose intravenous methylprednisolone. According to the paper, TCR Vbeta CDR3 sequencing was carried out on 135 peripheral blood samples, which came from fewer than 50 ophthalmopathy, 80 or so hyperthyroidism and roughly 17 progressor patients. Results and caveats for the whole study, not just this receptor: Most expanded thyroid clonotypes (frequency above 0.001) were also detected in blood, suggesting blood repertoires may reflect thyroid immune responses. A 13 V-J signature model separated ophthalmopathy from stable hyperthyroidism, with approximately 87% sensitivity and 81.08% specificity in cross-validation and 80%/75% in testing. In validation, the model predicted progression to ophthalmopathy with over 65% sensitivity and over 72% specificity, a median of 6.5 months before onset. No statistical method was used to fix the sample size in advance, and group allocation was not hidden from the investigators.

The CDR3 contains 15 residues, cysteine and phenylalanine counted. The retained sequence is limited to the CDR3, 45 bases, with the frame set at the first base. CDR1 and CDR2 are read off the germline V gene as ENHRY and SYGVKD. V lost 8 bases and J lost 1 base, and the count of bases not matched to a germline gene is 2. Graves' hyperthyroidism was defined as stable when no progression to ophthalmopathy occurred over 18 months of follow-up. Hyperthyroidism patients were newly diagnosed, had a disease duration of under 2 months, and were aged 18 to 65 years. Patients with uncontrolled infections, other autoimmune diseases, pregnancy or lactation were excluded. Clinical symptoms, serum thyroxine and TRAb, thyroid ultrasound, and orbital computed tomography formed the basis for the diagnoses. Trizol reagent was used to extract total RNA, and RNA quality was then checked on an Agilent 2100 Bioanalyzer.

The rearranged segments are TRBV10-3 and TRBJ2-2, and TRBD2 matches 12 of the central bases. The clonotype was recovered from a woman in her forties or fifties with Graves' hyperthyroidism. Sequencing input: peripheral blood or thyroid tissue (not recorded which). The CDR3 reads CAISTSGRNTGELFF. The DNA sequence is given as TGTGCCATCTCGACTAGCGGGAGGAACACCGGGGAGCTGTTTTTT.